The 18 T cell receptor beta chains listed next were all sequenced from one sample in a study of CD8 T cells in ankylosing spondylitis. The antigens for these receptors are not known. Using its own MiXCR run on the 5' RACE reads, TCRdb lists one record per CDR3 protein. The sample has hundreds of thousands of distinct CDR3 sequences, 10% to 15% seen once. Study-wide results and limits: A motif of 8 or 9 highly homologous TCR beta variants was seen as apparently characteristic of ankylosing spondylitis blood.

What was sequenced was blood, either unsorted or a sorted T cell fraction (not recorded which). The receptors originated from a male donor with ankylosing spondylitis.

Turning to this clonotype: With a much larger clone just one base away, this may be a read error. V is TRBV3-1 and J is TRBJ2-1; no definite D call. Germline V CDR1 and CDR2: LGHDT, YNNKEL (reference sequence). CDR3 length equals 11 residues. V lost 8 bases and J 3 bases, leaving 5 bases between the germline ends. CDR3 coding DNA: TGTGCCAGCGGGATCTACAATGAGCAGTTCTTC. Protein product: CASGIYNEQFF.

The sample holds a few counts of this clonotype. Here the CDR3 reads CATSRGDREWAEAFF. In nucleotides, the CDR3 is TGTGCCACCAGCAGAGGGGACAGGGAGTGGGCTGAAGCTTTCTTT. The gene calls are TRBV15 and TRBJ1-1; 9 bases agree with TRBD1. Trimming removed 1 base from V and 6 bases from J; junction bases left unmatched: 6. The germline V gene has CDR1 LNHNV and CDR2 YYDKDF (reference sequence). CDR3 length: 15 amino acids.

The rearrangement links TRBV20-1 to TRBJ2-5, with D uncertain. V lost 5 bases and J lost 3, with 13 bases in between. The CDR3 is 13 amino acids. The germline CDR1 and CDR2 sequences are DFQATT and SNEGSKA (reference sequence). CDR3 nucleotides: TGCAGTGCTCCCAAGGCAGGCAAAGAGACCCAGTACTTC. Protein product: CSAPKAGKETQYF.

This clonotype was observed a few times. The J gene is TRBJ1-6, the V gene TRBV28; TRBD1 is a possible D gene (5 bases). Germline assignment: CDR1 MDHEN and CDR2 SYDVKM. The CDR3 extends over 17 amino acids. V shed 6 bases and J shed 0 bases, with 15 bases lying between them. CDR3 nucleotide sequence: TGTGCCAGCAGAGATCTGGGACGGAGCTCCTATAATTCACCCCTCCACTTT. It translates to CASRDLGRSSYNSPLHF. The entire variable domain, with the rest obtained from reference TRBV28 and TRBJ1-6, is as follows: DVKVTQSSRYLVKRTGEKVFLECVQDMDHENMFWYRQDPGLGLRLIYFSYDVKMKEKGDIPEGYSVSREKKERFSLILESASTNQTSMYLCASRDLGRSSYNSPLHFGNGTRLTVT.

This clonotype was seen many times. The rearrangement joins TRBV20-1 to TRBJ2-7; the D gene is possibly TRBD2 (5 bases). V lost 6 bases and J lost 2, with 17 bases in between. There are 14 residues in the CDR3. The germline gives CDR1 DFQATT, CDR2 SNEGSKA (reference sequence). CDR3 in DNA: TGCAGTGCAAGAAGAGCGGCCTACACCTACGAGCAGTACTTC. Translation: CSARRAAYTYEQYF.

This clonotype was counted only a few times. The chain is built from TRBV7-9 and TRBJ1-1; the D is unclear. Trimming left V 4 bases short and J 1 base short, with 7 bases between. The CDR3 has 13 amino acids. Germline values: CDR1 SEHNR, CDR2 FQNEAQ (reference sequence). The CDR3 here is CASSWIGNTEAFF. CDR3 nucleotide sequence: TGTGCCAGCAGCTGGATAGGGAACACTGAAGCTTTCTTT.

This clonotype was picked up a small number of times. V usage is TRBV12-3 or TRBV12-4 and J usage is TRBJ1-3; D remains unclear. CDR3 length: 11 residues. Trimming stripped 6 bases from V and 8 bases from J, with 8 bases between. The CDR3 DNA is TGTGCCAGCAGCACCGGCGACACCATATATTTT. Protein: CASSTGDTIYF.

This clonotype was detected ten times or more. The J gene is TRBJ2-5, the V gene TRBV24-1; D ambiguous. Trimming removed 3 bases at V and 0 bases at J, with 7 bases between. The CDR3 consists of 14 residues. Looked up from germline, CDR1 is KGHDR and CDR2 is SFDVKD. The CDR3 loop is CATSDGGYQETQYF. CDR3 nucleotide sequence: TGTGCCACCAGTGATGGTGGGTACCAAGAGACCCAGTACTTC.

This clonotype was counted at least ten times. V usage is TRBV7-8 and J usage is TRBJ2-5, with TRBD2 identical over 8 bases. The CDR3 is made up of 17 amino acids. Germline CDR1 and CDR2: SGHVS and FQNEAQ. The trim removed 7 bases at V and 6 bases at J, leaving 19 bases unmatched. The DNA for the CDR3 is TGTGCCAGCACCCCTCCGGCGGGACTAGAGGAGGGGAAGACCCAGTACTTC. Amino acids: CASTPPAGLEEGKTQYF.

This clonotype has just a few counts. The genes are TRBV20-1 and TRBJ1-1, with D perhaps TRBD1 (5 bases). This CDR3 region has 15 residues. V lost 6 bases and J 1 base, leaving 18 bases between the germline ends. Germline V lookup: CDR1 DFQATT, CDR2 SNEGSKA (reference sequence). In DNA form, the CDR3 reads TGCAGTGCCTTAGGGAAGGGGCTTTCGAACACTGAAGCTTTCTTT. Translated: CSALGKGLSNTEAFF.

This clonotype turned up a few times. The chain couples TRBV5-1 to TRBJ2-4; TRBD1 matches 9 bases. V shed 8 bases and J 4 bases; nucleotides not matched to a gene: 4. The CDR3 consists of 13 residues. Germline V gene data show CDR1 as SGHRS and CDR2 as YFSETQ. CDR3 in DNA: TGCGCCAGTAGAGGGACAGGGAAAAACATTCAGTACTTC. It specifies CASRGTGKNIQYF. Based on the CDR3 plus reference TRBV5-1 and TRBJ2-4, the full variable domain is KAGVTQTPRYLIKTRGQQVTLSCSPISGHRSVSWYQQTPGQGLQFLFEYFSETQRNKGNFPGRFSGRQFSNSRSEMNVSTLELGDSALYLCASRGTGKNIQYFGAGTRLSVL.

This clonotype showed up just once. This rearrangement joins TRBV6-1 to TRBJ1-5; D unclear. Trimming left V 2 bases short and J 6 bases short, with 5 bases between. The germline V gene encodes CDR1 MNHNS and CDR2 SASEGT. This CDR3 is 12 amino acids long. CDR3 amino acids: CASSEIFQPQHF. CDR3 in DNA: TGTGCCAGCAGTGAAATTTTTCAGCCCCAGCATTTT.

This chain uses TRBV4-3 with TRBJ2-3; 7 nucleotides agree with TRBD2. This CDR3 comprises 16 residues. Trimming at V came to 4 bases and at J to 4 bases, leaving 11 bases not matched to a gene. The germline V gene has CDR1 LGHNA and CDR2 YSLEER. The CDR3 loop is CASSPTSSGIADTQYF. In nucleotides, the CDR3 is TGCGCCAGCAGCCCCACCTCAAGCGGGATCGCAGATACGCAGTATTTT.

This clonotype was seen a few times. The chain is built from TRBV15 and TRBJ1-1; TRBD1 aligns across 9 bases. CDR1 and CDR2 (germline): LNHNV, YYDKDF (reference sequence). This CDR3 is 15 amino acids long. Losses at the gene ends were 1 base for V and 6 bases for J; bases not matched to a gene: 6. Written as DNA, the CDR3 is TGTGCCACCAGCAGAGTCGGGACAGGGCGGGCTGAAGCTTTCTTT. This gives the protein CATSRVGTGRAEAFF.

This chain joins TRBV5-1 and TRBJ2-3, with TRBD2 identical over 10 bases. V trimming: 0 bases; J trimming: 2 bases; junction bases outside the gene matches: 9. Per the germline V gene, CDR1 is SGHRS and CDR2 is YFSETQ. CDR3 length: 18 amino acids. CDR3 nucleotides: TGCGCCAGCAGCTTGGCCGGGGGTAGCGGGAGGCCCACAGATACGCAGTATTTT. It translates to CASSLAGGSGRPTDTQYF. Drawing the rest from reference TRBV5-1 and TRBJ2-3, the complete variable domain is KAGVTQTPRYLIKTRGQQVTLSCSPISGHRSVSWYQQTPGQGLQFLFEYFSETQRNKGNFPGRFSGRQFSNSRSEMNVSTLELGDSALYLCASSLAGGSGRPTDTQYFGPGTRLTVL.

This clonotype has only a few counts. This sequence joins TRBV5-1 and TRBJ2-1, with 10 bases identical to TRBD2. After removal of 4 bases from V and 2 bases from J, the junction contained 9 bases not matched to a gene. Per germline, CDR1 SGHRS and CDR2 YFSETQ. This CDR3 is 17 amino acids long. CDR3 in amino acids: CASSPGLADLTYNEQFF. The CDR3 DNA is TGCGCCAGCAGCCCCGGACTAGCGGACCTCACCTACAATGAGCAGTTCTTC. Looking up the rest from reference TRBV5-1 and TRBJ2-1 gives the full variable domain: KAGVTQTPRYLIKTRGQQVTLSCSPISGHRSVSWYQQTPGQGLQFLFEYFSETQRNKGNFPGRFSGRQFSNSRSEMNVSTLELGDSALYLCASSPGLADLTYNEQFFGPGTRLTVL.

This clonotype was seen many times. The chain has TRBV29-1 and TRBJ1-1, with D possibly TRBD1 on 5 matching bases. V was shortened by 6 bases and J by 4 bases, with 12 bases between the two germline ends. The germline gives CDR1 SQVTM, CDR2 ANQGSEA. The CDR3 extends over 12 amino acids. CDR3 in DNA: TGCAGCGTCAGTGCAGGGTTCACTGAAGCTTTCTTT. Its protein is CSVSAGFTEAFF.

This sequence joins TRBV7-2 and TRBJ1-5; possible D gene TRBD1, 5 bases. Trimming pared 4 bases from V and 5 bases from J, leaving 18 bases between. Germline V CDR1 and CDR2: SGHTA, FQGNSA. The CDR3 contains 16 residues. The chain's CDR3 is CASSSSGGLGDQPQHF. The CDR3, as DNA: TGTGCCAGCAGCTCCTCTGGGGGTCTTGGGGATCAGCCCCAGCATTTT.